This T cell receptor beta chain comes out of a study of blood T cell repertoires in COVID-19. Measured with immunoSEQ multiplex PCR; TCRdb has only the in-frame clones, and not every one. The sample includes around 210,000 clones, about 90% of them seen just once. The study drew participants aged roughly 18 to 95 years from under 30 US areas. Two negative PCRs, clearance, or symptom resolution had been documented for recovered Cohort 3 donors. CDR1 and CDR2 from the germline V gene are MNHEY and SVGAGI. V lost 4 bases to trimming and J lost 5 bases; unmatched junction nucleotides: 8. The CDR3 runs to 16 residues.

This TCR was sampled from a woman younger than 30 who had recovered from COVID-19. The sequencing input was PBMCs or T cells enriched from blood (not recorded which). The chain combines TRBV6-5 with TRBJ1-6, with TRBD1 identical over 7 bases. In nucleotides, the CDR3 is TGTGCCAGCAGTTCTTTAACCGGGACAGATAATTCACCCCTCCACTTT. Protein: CASSSLTGTDNSPLHF.